This is a list of T cell receptor beta chains from one sample in a study of CD8 T cells in Susac syndrome. One entry per CDR3 protein, called by TCRdb with MiXCR from the immunoSEQ multiplex PCR reads. This table has over 300,000 distinct CDR3 sequences, 92% appearing once. The sample comprised CD4+ T cells from PBMCs. The origin of the receptors is a human donor with multiple sclerosis. CDR3s include the opening cysteine and the closing phenylalanine or tryptophan. Fields, in order: clone size, V gene, J gene, CDR3 protein. Clone size is given for some rows only: seen once, a few or many times, or a class if the clone is expanded.

clone_size: .
v_call: TRBV29-1
j_call: TRBJ1-2
cdr3_aa: CSVEDRPGAGYGYTF

clone_size: .
v_call: TRBV30
j_call: TRBJ1-1
cdr3_aa: CAWSFSQDMNTEAFF

clone_size: .
v_call: TRBV6-5
j_call: TRBJ1-2
cdr3_aa: CASSYSKADGRTF

clone_size: .
v_call: TRBV3-1
j_call: TRBJ1-1
cdr3_aa: CASSRGRGRVHTEAFF

clone_size: .
v_call: TRBV7-2
j_call: TRBJ2-7
cdr3_aa: CASSWGSGSSYEQYF

clone_size: .
v_call: TRBV11-3
j_call: TRBJ2-1
cdr3_aa: CASSNTRASNEQFF

clone_size: .
v_call: TRBV20-1
j_call: TRBJ2-1
cdr3_aa: CSASNLAGLGNEQFF

clone_size: .
v_call: TRBV6-6
j_call: TRBJ1-5
cdr3_aa: CASSYGGVLGPQHF

clone_size: .
v_call: TRBV11-2
j_call: TRBJ1-1
cdr3_aa: CASSGRRNTEAFF

clone_size: few
v_call: TRBV7-9
j_call: TRBJ2-3
cdr3_aa: CASSLGTVGTDTQYF

clone_size: .
v_call: TRBV29-1
j_call: TRBJ2-7
cdr3_aa: CSVELARRVQYF

clone_size: .
v_call: TRBV7-2
j_call: TRBJ2-3
cdr3_aa: CASSQLGADTQYF

clone_size: .
v_call: TRBV28
j_call: TRBJ1-2
cdr3_aa: CASSLVTGRYGYTF

clone_size: .
v_call: TRBV28
j_call: TRBJ2-2
cdr3_aa: CASSPSPVTGELFF

clone_size: .
v_call: TRBV7-6
j_call: TRBJ2-5
cdr3_aa: CASSLALSETQYF

clone_size: .
v_call: TRBV15
j_call: TRBJ1-2
cdr3_aa: CATSRGQGNYGYTF

clone_size: .
v_call: TRBV6-2/TRBV6-3
j_call: TRBJ1-1
cdr3_aa: CASSYTRRDTEAFF

clone_size: .
v_call: TRBV20-1
j_call: TRBJ2-7
cdr3_aa: CSARPRGGRDRVTYEQYF

clone_size: .
v_call: TRBV2
j_call: TRBJ1-5
cdr3_aa: CASSEGRQGHQPQHF

clone_size: .
v_call: TRBV7-9
j_call: TRBJ1-1
cdr3_aa: CASSLSALEAFF

clone_size: .
v_call: TRBV5-1
j_call: TRBJ2-2
cdr3_aa: CASSPPTENTGELFF

clone_size: .
v_call: TRBV12-3/TRBV12-4
j_call: TRBJ2-1
cdr3_aa: CASSLAASGGDNEQFF

clone_size: once
v_call: TRBV27
j_call: TRBJ2-1
cdr3_aa: CASSSDRAYNEQFF

clone_size: .
v_call: TRBV9
j_call: TRBJ1-3
cdr3_aa: CASSPAWRGRTGNTIYF

clone_size: .
v_call: TRBV5-1
j_call: TRBJ2-1
cdr3_aa: CASSFTSGYNEQFF

clone_size: .
v_call: TRBV9
j_call: TRBJ2-2
cdr3_aa: CASSPRTWRAGELFF

clone_size: .
v_call: TRBV5-1
j_call: TRBJ2-5
cdr3_aa: CASSSPAVEETQYF